The present entry profiles one TCR beta chain with its context. Its antigen is unidentified. These data are taken from a study of cytomegalovirus exposure and HLA in healthy donors. Study-level findings and limits: Researchers catalogued approximately 170 TCR beta chains as cytomegalovirus-associated. There were several of the most significant clusters that appeared linked to common viral pathogens in a later analysis. Later findings reportedly placed an Asian-associated ancestry cluster below the roughly 730-donor mean for N-insertions. Sequence variants that were highly shared formed a cluster that was likely a sequencing artifact.

A multiplex PCR was run with 60 Vbeta primers and 13 Jbeta primers. Measured with immunoSEQ multiplex PCR; TCRdb has only the in-frame clones, and not every one. Of some 130,000 clones in the sample, 55% to 80% are singletons; the top ten hold approximately 2.5%. CDR1 LNHDA and CDR2 SQIVND come from the germline V gene (reference sequence). The CDR3 length is 16 residues. V lost 5 bases and J lost 2; bases outside the gene matches: 10. The chain is built from TRBV19 and TRBJ1-1; 8 positions agree with TRBD1. Sequencing input: PBMCs. The receptor comes from a woman in her forties in good health and CMV-seronegative. The DNA of the CDR3 is TGTGCCAGTAGTTCAGGGGGCATTTCGGTAAACACTGAAGCTTTCTTT. It codes for CASSSGGISVNTEAFF.